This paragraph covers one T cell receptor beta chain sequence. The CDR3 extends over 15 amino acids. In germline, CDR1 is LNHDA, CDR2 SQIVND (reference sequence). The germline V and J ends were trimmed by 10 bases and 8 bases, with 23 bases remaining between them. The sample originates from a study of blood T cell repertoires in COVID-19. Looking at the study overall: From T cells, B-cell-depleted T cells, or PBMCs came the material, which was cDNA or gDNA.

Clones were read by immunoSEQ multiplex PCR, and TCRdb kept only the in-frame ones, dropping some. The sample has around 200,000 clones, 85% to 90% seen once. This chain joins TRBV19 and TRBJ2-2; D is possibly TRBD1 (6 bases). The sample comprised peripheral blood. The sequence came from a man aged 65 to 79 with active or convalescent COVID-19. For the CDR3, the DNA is TGTGCCACCAGGGTTTACGGACAGCAAGAAGGGGAGCTGTTTTTT. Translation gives CATRVYGQQEGELFF.